This record covers a single T cell receptor beta chain. Its target is unknown. These data originate in a study of monozygotic twins with inflammatory bowel disease. CDR3 length: 15 amino acids. Germline CDR1 reads SGHRS; CDR2 reads YFSETQ. Addition of UMIs with a 6-nucleotide sample barcode was achieved by template switching. Two nested PCRs, roughly 16 and 10 cycles, amplified TCRalpha and TCRbeta cDNA. After re-calling the 5' RACE reads, TCRdb lists one entry per CDR3 protein, DNA absent. The sample table includes fewer than 200,000 distinct CDR3 sequences. Study-wide findings and caveats: Especially where disease activity was present, IBD patients had fewer clonotypes in common with others than healthy twins did. Distinguishing T cell subtypes was not possible.

The receptor's source is a human donor with ulcerative colitis or Crohn's disease, or a healthy co-twin of an affected twin (not recorded which). V usage is TRBV5-1 and J usage is TRBJ2-1. The sample was blood. CDR3 residues: CASSSAYKIGNEQFF.